This T cell receptor (beta chain) was profiled in a study of post-analysis software for immune sequencing data (dated by TCRdb to between 2015 and 2017). Regarding the complete study: Recorded disease courses included relapsing-remitting, secondary progressive and progressive-relapsing multiple sclerosis, with some patients lacking subtype annotation. The patient repertoires were set against approximately 10 previously published healthy control repertoires from donors whose ages ranged from roughly 6 to 27 years. A subset of samples was prepared in parallel using single-end sample barcoding, then pooled and co-amplified after Illumina adapter ligation.

The investigation overall reported the following: The multiple sclerosis patient group was slightly younger than the control group. Patients showed significantly higher frequencies than controls for a handful of TRBV segments, among them TRBV5-6, TRBV5-1 and TRBV20-1. When samples were clustered directly using the F measure, samples prepared in the same batch co-clustered strongly, which prompted a batch-effect correction. Compared with controls, multiple sclerosis patients had significantly lower normalized Chao1 diversity, a finding suggesting substantial peripheral T-cell clonal expansion.

Preparation of the library involved PCR. Sequencing relied on an Illumina HiSeq 2500. To reduce PCR and sequencing biases, unique molecular identifiers were incorporated into the TCR beta cDNA libraries. Some 500,000 cDNA molecules were obtained per 1 to 10 million input T cells, so each molecule approximated one T cell. The patient libraries were prepared and sequenced with the same protocol used for the earlier healthy control dataset. Samples belonging to the same batch were prepared together, multiplexed and sequenced on a shared HiSeq lane. In the original analysis: Raw barcoded reads were processed with MIGEC, discarding single-read molecular identifier groups before consensus assembly and CDR3 extraction. VDJtools was used for post-analysis of the clonotype tables, with diversity normalized by down-sampling every dataset to the smallest sample size. In repertoire overlap clustering, CDR3 amino acid sequences, but not nucleotide sequences, were matched to correct batch-related cross-sample contamination. In-frame beta chains were kept once TCRdb had trimmed the public reads at Q25 with fastp and called clones with MiXCR. Each entry is one CDR3 protein sequence, shown with its most common DNA and genes. The V and J calls, along with clone size, are taken from TCRdb and not from the paper's own processing. The sample yields more than 450,000 distinct CDR3 sequences; about a third were counted once. Around 5.9% of the sample goes to the ten largest clones.

TCR beta repertoires were profiled from peripheral blood of some 13 young patients with multiple sclerosis to demonstrate the VDJtools post-analysis software. The patients with multiple sclerosis were children and adolescents between 6 and 15 years of age. V and J are trimmed by 6 bases and 3 bases, and the gene matches miss 5 bases of the junction. The CDR3, cysteine through phenylalanine, is 14 amino acids long. Only the CDR3 DNA stays, 42 bases, in frame from base 1. CDR1 and CDR2 are read off the germline V gene as SNHLY and FYNNEI. This clonotype has just a few counts. The antigen it recognizes is unknown. Base qualities are not recorded, but no much larger clone differs from it by a single base.

This receptor was obtained from a girl between 2 and 17 years old with multiple sclerosis. In this chain, TRBV2 is recombined with TRBJ2-7; 10 central bases correspond to TRBD1. The sequencing sample was made of blood. The sequenced DNA: TGTGCCAGCAGAGGGACAGGGGCGATCTACGAGCAGTACTTC. Its translation reads: CASRGTGAIYEQYF.